This TCR beta chain was documented in a study of blood T cell repertoires in COVID-19. Sequenced by immunoSEQ multiplex PCR; TCRdb stores in-frame clones only, minus some. The sample has tens of thousands of clones, about 90% seen once. J lost 8 bases, V lost 1 base, and 4 bases had no gene match. The CDR3 sequence is 15 residues long. Per the germline V gene, CDR1 is SGHNT and CDR2 is YYREEE (reference sequence). The sequence came from a man at least 80 years old in a cohort sampled during active COVID-19. This chain uses TRBV5-4 with TRBJ1-6; 9 bases are a match to TRBD1. Material: peripheral blood. Here the CDR3 DNA reads TGTGCCAGCAGCTTGCTTCGACAGGGGGATTCACCCCTCCACTTT. Translation gives CASSLLRQGDSPLHF.